The sequence of this T cell receptor beta chain was determined in a study of cytomegalovirus exposure and HLA in healthy donors. On the study more broadly: The approximately 120 validation repertoires were produced on the same platform as the approximately 620 repertoires of the first cohort. This was reported in a later analysis. Study-level points and caveats: It was found in a later analysis that first-cohort TCR clusters tended to co-occur in the 120 validation repertoires.

This clone appeared a single time. Antigen unknown. The germline gives CDR1 SGHTA, CDR2 FQGNSA. V dropped 3 bases and J dropped 3; count of bases not matched to a gene: 7. CDR3 length: 15 residues. Profiled with immunoSEQ multiplex PCR; TCRdb holds only in-frame clones, not every one. The sample records around 120,000 clones, approximately 88% being singletons. This clonotype originated in a young man in good health and CMV-seronegative. The sequencing input was PBMCs. The gene calls are TRBV7-2 and TRBJ1-1, with 7 bases fitting TRBD1. CDR3 sequence (DNA): TGTGCCAGCAGCTTGACCAGGGACAGAGACACTGAAGCTTTCTTT. It translates to CASSLTRDRDTEAFF.